One sample yielded the 6 T cell receptor beta chains listed below, sequenced in a study of cytomegalovirus exposure and HLA in healthy donors. PCR involved 60 Vbeta and 13 Jbeta primers. The method was immunoSEQ multiplex PCR; TCRdb's version includes in-frame clones alone and lacks a portion of them. The table has 130,000 or so clones, about 8.5% seen once; the top ten hold 5.5%. The sequenced sample was PBMCs. These receptors were obtained from a man aged 35 to 55 in good health and CMV-seronegative.

This clone appeared a few times. V gene TRBV7-3 combines with J gene TRBJ1-1; 9 bases align to TRBD1. This CDR3 has 18 amino acids. V was clipped by 0 bases and J by 4 bases; unmatched bases: 12. The germline V gene has CDR1 SGHTA and CDR2 FQGTGA. This CDR3 is CASSLTGQGSDLGTEAFF. CDR3 nucleotide sequence: TGTGCCAGCAGCTTAACCGGACAGGGGTCTGACCTGGGCACTGAAGCTTTCTTT.

The genes are TRBV7-2 and TRBJ2-2; tentative D call: TRBD2 (6 bases). The V gene lost 0 bases and the J gene lost 0 bases, with 8 bases spanning the gap. Per germline, CDR1 SGHTA and CDR2 FQGNSA. The CDR3 has 16 amino acids. CDR3 bases: TGTGCCAGCAGCTTAGCGGGCGGGGCGAACACCGGGGAGCTGTTTTTT. This translates into CASSLAGGANTGELFF.

This clone was observed a handful of times. The chain joins TRBV28 to TRBJ1-4, with D uncertain. The CDR3 loop spans 16 amino acids. The germline V gene encodes CDR1 MDHEN and CDR2 SYDVKM. V was clipped by 2 bases and J by 7 bases, with 17 bases between them. CDR3 in DNA: TGTGCCAGCAGTTTACCTCGGCCTTCACGCGGTGAAAAACTGTTTTTT. Translated: CASSLPRPSRGEKLFF.

Details on this clone: In this CDR3 the conserved last residue, phenylalanine or tryptophan, is missing, so a read error is likely. Because the CDR3's place on the DNA is in doubt, the DNA is left out and the CDR3 is given as listed by TCRdb. This rearrangement joins TRBV21-1 to TRBJ1-4; the listed D gene, TRBD1, was not tested against the DNA. TRBV21-1 is a listed pseudogene. Including both end residues, the CDR3 is 9 amino acids long. The CDR3 reads CASSKRPRV.

The chain is built from TRBV7-8 and TRBJ1-4; D perhaps matches TRBD1 (6 bases). The germline V and J ends were trimmed by 3 bases and 4 bases, with 15 bases remaining between them. This CDR3 region has 16 residues. Germline V gives CDR1 SGHVS, CDR2 FQNEAQ. CDR3: CASSFPGQRLNEKLFF. The CDR3 DNA is TGTGCCAGCAGCTTCCCTGGACAGCGACTTAATGAAAAACTGTTTTTT.

For this clone: The conserved phenylalanine or tryptophan normally closing the CDR3 is absent here, so this likely arose from a read error. The chain has TRBV28 and TRBJ1-5, with D possibly matching TRBD1 (5 bases). CDR1 MDHEN and CDR2 SYDVKM come from the germline V gene. V lost 7 bases and J lost 7, with 17 bases in between. The CDR3 extends over 14 amino acids. The CDR3 sequence: CASNPWQGSQPQHL. The CDR3 nucleotides read TGTGCCAGCAACCCCTGGCAGGGTTCCCAGCCCCAGCATCTT.